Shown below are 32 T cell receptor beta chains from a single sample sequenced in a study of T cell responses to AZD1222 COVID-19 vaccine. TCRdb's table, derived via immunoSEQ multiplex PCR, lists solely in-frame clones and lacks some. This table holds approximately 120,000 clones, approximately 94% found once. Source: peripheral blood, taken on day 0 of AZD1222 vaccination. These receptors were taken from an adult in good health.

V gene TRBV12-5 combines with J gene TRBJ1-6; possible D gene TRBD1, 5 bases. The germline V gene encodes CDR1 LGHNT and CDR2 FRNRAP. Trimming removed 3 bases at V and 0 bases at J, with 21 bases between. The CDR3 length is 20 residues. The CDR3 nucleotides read TGTGCTAGTGGTTTACCTAAGCCGTCGACAGAGAGCTCCTATAATTCACCCCTCCACTTT. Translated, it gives CASGLPKPSTESSYNSPLHF. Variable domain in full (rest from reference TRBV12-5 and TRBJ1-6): DARVTQTPRHKVTEMGQEVTMRCQPILGHNTVFWYRQTMMQGLELLAYFRNRAPLDDSGMPKDRFSAEMPDATLATLKIQPSEPRDSAVYFCASGLPKPSTESSYNSPLHFGNGTRLTVT.

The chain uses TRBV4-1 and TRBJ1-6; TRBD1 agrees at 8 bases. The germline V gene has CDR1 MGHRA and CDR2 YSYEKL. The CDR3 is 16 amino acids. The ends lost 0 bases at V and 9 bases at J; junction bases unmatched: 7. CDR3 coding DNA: TGCGCCAGCAGCCAAGATCGAGAACAGGGGGTTTCACCCCTCCACTTT. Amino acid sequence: CASSQDREQGVSPLHF.

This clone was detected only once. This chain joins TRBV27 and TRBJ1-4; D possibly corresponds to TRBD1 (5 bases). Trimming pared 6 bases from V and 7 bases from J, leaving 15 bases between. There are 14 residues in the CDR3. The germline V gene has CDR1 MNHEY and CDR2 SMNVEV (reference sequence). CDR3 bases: TGTGCCAGCAGCAGAACCGGGACCGGTGAAAAACTGTTTTTT. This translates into CASSRTGTGEKLFF.

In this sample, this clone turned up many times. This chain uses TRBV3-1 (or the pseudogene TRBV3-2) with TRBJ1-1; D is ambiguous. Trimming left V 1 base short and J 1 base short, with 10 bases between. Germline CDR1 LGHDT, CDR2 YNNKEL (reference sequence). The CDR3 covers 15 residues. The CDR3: CASSQAVSGNTEAFF. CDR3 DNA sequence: TGTGCCAGCAGCCAAGCGGTGAGCGGGAACACTGAAGCTTTCTTT.

CDR3 DNA sequence: TGTGCCAGCAGGGGTGTGAATGAAAAACTGTTTTTT. It is translated as CASRGVNEKLFF. This chain connects TRBV12-3 or TRBV12-4 to TRBJ1-4, with D uncertain. The V gene lost 6 bases and the J gene lost 5 bases, with 7 bases spanning the gap. CDR3 length equals 12 residues.

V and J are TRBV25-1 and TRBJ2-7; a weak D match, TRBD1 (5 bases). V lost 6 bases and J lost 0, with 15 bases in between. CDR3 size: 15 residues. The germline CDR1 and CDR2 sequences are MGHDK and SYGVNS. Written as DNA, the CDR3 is TGTGCCAGCAGCGGAGCAGGGAAATCCTCCTACGAGCAGTACTTC. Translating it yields CASSGAGKSSYEQYF.

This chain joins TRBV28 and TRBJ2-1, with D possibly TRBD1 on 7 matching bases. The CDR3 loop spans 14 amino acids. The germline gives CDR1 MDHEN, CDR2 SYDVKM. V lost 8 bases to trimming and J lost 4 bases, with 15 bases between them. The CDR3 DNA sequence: TGTGCCAGCGCGCAACAGGGGAGGTACAATGAGCAGTTCTTC. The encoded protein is CASAQQGRYNEQFF.

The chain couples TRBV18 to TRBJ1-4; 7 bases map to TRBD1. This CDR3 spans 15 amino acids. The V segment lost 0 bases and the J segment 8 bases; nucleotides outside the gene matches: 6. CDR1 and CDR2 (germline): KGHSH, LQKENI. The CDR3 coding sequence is TGTGCCAGCTCACCACCCCCCGGGACAGCCGAAAAACTGTTTTTT. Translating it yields CASSPPPGTAEKLFF.

CDR3 DNA: TGTGCCAGCAGCCTCCACAGGGGAGTGGCTTTCTTT. Amino acid sequence: CASSLHRGVAFF. The rearrangement uses TRBV14 and TRBJ1-1; 7 nucleotides line up with TRBD1. Per the germline V gene, CDR1 is SGHDN and CDR2 is FVKESK. With 4 bases clipped from V and 11 bases from J, the junction kept 7 bases outside the gene matches. This CDR3 comprises 12 residues.

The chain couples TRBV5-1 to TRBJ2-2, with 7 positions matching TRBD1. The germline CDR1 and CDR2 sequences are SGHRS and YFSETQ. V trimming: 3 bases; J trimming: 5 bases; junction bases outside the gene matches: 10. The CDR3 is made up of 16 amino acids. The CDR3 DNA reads TGCGCCAGCAGCTCTCAGGGGGTAGTAAAGACCGGGGAGCTGTTTTTT. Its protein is CASSSQGVVKTGELFF.

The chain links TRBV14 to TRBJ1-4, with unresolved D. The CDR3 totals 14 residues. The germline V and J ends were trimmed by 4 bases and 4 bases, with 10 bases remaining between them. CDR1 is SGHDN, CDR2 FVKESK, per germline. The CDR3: CASSPGRSNEKLFF. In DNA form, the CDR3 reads TGTGCCAGCAGCCCTGGACGGAGTAATGAAAAACTGTTTTTT. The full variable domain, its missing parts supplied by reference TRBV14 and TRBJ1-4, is EAGVTQFPSHSVIEKGQTVTLRCDPISGHDNLYWYRRVMGKEIKFLLHFVKESKQDESGMPNNRFLAERTGGTYSTLKVQPAELEDSGVYFCASSPGRSNEKLFFGSGTQLSVL.

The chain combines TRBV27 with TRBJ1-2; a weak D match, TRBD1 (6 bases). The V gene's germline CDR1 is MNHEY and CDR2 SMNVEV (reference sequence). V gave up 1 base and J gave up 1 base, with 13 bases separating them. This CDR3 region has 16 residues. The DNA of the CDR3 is TGTGCCAGCAGTTTATGGGGGGGACATATTAACTATGGCTACACCTTC. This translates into CASSLWGGHINYGYTF.

The CDR3 coding sequence is TGTGCCAGCAGTATAACTCTGATGTTGGATTCACCCCTCCACTTT. Translation gives CASSITLMLDSPLHF. The chain recombines TRBV6-5 with TRBJ1-6; the D is unclear. CDR1 and CDR2 from the germline V gene are MNHEY and SVGAGI. Trimming took off 5 bases at V and 8 bases at J, with 16 bases between the two ends. The CDR3 consists of 15 residues.

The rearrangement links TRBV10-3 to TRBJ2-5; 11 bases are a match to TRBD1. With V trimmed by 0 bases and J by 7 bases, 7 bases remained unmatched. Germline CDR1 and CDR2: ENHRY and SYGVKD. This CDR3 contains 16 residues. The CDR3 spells CAISESKGQGVVTQYF. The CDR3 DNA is TGTGCCATCAGTGAGTCGAAGGGACAGGGGGTGGTGACCCAGTACTTC.

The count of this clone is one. This CDR3 reads CASSPLNQPQHF. The DNA for the CDR3 is TGCGCCAGCAGCCCTCTCAATCAGCCCCAGCATTTT. The V gene is TRBV5-1, the J gene TRBJ1-5; D unresolved. Germline CDR1 is SGHRS and CDR2 is YFSETQ. The CDR3 contains 12 residues. V lost 4 bases, J lost 3 bases, and 5 bases lay in between.

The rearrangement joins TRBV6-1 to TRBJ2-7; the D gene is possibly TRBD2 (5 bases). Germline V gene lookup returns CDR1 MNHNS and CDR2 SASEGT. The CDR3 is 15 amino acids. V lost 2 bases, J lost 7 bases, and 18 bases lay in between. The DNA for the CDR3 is TGTGCCAGCAGTGAATCTGTCTGGACTGCTGGGGAGCAGTACTTC. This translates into CASSESVWTAGEQYF.

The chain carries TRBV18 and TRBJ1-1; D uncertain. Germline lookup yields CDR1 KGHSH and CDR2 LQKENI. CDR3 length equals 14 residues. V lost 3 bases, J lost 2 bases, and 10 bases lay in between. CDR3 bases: TGTGCCAGCTCACCCAACCCACCTAACACTGAAGCTTTCTTT. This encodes CASSPNPPNTEAFF.

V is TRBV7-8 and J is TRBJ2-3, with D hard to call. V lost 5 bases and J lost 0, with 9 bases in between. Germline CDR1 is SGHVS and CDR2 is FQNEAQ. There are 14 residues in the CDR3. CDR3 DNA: TGTGCCAGCAGCAGGGATCCTAGCACAGATACGCAGTATTTT. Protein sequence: CASSRDPSTDTQYF.

In DNA, the CDR3 is TGTGCCAGCAGACGTACCGGGAAGCGGACGCAGTATTTT. It yields the protein CASRRTGKRTQYF. The chain is built from TRBV28 and TRBJ2-3, with a weak D call TRBD2 (5 bases). The germline V gene has CDR1 MDHEN and CDR2 SYDVKM. The V end was cut by 6 bases, the J end by 9 bases, with 16 bases between. CDR3 size: 13 residues. Full variable domain (missing parts from reference TRBV28 and TRBJ2-3): DVKVTQSSRYLVKRTGEKVFLECVQDMDHENMFWYRQDPGLGLRLIYFSYDVKMKEKGDIPEGYSVSREKKERFSLILESASTNQTSMYLCASRRTGKRTQYFGPGTRLTVL.

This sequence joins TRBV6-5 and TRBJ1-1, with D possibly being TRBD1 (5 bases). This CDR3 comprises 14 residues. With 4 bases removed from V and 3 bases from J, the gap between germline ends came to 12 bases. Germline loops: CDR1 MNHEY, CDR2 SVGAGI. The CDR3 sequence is CASSFQGSYTEAFF. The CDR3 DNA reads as TGTGCCAGCAGTTTCCAGGGCAGTTACACTGAAGCTTTCTTT.

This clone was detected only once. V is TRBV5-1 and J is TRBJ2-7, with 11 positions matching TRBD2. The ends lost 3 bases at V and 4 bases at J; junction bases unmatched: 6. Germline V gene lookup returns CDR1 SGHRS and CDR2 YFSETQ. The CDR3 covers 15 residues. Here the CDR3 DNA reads TGCGCCAGCAGCTGGGGGACTAGCGGAGGGTACGAGCAGTACTTC. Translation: CASSWGTSGGYEQYF.

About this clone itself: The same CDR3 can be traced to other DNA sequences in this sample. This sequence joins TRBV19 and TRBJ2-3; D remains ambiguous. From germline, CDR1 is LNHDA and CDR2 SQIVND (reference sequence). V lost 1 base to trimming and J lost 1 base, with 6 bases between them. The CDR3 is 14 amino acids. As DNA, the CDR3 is TGTGCCAGTAGTATAGGAAGGGGCACAGATACGCAGTATTTT. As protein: CASSIGRGTDTQYF.

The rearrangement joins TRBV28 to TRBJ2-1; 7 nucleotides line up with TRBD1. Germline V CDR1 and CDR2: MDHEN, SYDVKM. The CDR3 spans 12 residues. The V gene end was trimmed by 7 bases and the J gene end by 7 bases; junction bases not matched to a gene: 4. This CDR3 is CASKSRGNEQFF. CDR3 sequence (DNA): TGTGCCAGCAAATCCAGGGGGAATGAGCAGTTCTTC. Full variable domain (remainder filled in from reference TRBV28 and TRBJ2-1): DVKVTQSSRYLVKRTGEKVFLECVQDMDHENMFWYRQDPGLGLRLIYFSYDVKMKEKGDIPEGYSVSREKKERFSLILESASTNQTSMYLCASKSRGNEQFFGPGTRLTVL.

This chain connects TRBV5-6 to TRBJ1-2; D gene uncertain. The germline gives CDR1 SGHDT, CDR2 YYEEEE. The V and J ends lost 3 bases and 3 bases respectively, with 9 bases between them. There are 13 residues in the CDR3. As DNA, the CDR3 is TGTGCCAGCAGCTCCGCGGGTCACTATGGCTACACCTTC. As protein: CASSSAGHYGYTF.

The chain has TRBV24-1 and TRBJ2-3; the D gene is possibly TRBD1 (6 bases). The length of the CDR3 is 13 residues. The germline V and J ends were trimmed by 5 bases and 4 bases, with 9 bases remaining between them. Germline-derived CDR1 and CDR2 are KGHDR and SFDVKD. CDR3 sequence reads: CATSGRGPDTQYF. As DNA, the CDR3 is TGTGCCACCAGTGGCAGGGGCCCAGATACGCAGTATTTT.

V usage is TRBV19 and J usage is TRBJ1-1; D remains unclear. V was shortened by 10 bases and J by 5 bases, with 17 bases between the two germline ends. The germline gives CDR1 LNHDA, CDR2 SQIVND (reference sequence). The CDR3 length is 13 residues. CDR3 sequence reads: CATEPTAGTEAFF. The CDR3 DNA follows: TGTGCCACCGAACCCACGGCGGGGACTGAAGCTTTCTTT.

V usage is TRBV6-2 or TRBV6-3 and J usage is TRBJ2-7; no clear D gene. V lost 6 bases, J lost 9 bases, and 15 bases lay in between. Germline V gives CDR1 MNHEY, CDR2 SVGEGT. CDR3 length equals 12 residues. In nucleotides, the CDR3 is TGTGCCAGCAGCCCCCCCGATAAAGGGCAGTACTTC. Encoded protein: CASSPPDKGQYF.

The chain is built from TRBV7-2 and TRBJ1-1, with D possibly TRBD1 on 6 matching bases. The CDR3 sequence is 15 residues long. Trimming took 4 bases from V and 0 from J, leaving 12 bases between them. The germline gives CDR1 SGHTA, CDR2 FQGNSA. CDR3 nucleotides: TGTGCCAGCAGCTCCGAGGGGGACATGAACACTGAAGCTTTCTTT. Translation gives CASSSEGDMNTEAFF.

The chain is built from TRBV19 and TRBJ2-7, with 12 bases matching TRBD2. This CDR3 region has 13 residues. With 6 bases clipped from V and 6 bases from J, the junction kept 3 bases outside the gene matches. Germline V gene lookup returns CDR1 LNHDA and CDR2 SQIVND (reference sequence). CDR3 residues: CASRGLAGIEQYF. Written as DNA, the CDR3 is TGTGCCAGTAGAGGACTAGCGGGAATCGAGCAGTACTTC.

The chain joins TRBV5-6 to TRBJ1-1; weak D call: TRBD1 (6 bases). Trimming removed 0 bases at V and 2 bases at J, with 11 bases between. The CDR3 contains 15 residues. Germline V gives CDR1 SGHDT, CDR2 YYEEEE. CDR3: CASSLVVGGNTEAFF. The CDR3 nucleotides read TGTGCCAGCAGCTTGGTTGTAGGGGGAAACACTGAAGCTTTCTTT. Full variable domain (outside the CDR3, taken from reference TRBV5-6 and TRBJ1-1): DAGVTQSPTHLIKTRGQQVTLRCSPKSGHDTVSWYQQALGQGPQFIFQYYEEEERQRGNFPDRFSGHQFPNYSSELNVNALLLGDSALYLCASSLVVGGNTEAFFGQGTRLTVV.

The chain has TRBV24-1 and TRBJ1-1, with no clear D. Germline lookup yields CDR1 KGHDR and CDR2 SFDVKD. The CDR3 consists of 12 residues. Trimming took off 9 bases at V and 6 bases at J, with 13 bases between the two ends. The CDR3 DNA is TGTGCCACCTCTCGCGGACCCGCTGAAGCTTTCTTT. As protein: CATSRGPAEAFF.

CDR3 sequence (DNA): TGTGCCAGCAGTTACTTGTCAGGGGACTCCTACGAGCAGTACTTC. Translation gives CASSYLSGDSYEQYF. The J gene is TRBJ2-7, the V gene TRBV6-6; possible D gene TRBD1, 6 bases. The CDR3 runs to 15 residues. Trimming removed 1 base from V and 0 bases from J, with 10 bases in between. From germline, CDR1 is MNHNY and CDR2 SVGAGI (reference sequence).